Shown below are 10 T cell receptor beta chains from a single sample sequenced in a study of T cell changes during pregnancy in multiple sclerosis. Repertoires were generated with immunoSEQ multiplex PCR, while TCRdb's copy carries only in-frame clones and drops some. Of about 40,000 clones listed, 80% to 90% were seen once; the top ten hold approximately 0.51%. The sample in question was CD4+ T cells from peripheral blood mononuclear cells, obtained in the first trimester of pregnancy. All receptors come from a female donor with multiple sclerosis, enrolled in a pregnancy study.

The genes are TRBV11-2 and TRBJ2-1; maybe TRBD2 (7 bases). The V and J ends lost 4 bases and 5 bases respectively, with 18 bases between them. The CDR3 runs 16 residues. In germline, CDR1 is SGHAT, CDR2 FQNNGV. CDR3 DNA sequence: TGTGCCAGCAGCTCTCTCGGCGGGGGCGTTGACAATGAGCAGTTCTTC. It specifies CASSSLGGGVDNEQFF.

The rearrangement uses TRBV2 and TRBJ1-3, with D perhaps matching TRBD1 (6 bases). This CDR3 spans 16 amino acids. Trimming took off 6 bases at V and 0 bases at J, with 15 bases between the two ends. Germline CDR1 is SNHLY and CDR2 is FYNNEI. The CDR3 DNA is TGTGCCAGCAGAGGGATGGACAGCTACTCTGGAAACACCATATATTTT. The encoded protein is CASRGMDSYSGNTIYF.

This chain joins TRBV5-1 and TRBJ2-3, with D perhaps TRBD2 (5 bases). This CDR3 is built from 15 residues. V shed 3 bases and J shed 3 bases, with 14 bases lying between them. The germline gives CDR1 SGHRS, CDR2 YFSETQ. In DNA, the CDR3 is TGCGCCAGCAGCTACGGGATACAGAGGACAGATACGCAGTATTTT. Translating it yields CASSYGIQRTDTQYF.

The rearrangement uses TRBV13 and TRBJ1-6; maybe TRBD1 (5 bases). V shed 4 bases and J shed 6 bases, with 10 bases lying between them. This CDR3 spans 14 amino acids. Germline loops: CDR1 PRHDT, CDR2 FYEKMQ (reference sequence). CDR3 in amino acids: CASSSDRGNSPLHF. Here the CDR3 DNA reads TGTGCCAGCAGCTCCGACAGAGGTAATTCACCCCTCCACTTT.

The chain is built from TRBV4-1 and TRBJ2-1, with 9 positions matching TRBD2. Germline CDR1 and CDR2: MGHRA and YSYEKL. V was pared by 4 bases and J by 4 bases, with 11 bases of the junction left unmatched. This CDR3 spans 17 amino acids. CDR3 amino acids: CASSRGGVAGVYNEQFF. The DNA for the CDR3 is TGCGCCAGCAGCCGGGGGGGGGTAGCGGGAGTTTACAATGAGCAGTTCTTC.

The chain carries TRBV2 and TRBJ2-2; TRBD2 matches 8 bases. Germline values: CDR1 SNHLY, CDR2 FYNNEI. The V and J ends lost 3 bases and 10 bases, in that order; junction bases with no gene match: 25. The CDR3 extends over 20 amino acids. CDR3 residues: CASSDPRASRGGETEEELFF. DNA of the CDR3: TGTGCCAGCAGTGATCCCCGGGCGAGTCGGGGGGGTGAAACTGAGGAGGAGCTGTTTTTT.

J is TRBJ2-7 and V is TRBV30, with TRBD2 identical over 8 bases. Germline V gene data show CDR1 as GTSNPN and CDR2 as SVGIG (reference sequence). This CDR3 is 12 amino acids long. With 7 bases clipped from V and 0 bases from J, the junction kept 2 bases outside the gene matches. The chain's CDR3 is CASGGSSYEQYF. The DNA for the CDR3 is TGTGCCTCGGGGGGGAGCTCCTACGAGCAGTACTTC.

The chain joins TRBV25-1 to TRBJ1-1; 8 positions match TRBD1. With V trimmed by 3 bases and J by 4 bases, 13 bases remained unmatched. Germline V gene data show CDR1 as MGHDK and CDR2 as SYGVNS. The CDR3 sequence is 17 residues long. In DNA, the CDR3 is TGTGCCAGCAGTGAGGGACAGGCCTTCTCGTTCGGCACTGAAGCTTTCTTT. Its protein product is CASSEGQAFSFGTEAFF.

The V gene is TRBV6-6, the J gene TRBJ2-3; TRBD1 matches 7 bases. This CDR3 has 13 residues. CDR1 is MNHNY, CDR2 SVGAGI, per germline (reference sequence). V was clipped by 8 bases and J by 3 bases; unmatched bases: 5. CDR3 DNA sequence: TGTGCCAGCTTGGGCAGGGGGACAGATACGCAGTATTTT. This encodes CASLGRGTDTQYF.

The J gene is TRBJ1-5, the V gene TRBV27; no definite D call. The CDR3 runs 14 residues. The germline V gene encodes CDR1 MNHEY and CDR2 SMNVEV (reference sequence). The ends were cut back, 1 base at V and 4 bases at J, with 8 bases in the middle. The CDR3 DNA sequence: TGTGCCAGCAGTTTATGGGGAGGTAATCAGCCCCAGCATTTT. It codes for CASSLWGGNQPQHF.